The 27 T cell receptor beta chains listed next were all sequenced from one sample in a study of technical replicates of blood from several donors. Some clones are missing from TCRdb's copy, which holds only in-frame ones; the method was immunoSEQ multiplex PCR. Among fewer than 70,000 clones listed, 94% were seen once. Sequenced input: T cells isolated from PBMCs. All receptors derive from a human donor in good health.

The gene calls are TRBV28 and TRBJ1-2, with unresolved D. CDR3 length: 15 residues. V was shortened by 1 base and J by 0 bases, with 9 bases between the two germline ends. Germline values: CDR1 MDHEN, CDR2 SYDVKM. In DNA form, the CDR3 reads TGTGCCAGCAGTTTATATTCGGTCCCTAACTATGGCTACACCTTC. Amino acids: CASSLYSVPNYGYTF.

The chain recombines TRBV11-2 with TRBJ2-1; D is uncertain. The V end lost 2 bases, the J end lost 12 bases, and 8 bases lay between the germline ends. CDR1 SGHAT and CDR2 FQNNGV come from the germline V gene. The CDR3 runs 11 residues. The CDR3, as DNA: TGTGCCAGCAGCTTAACCCGCGGGCAGTTCTTC. This gives the protein CASSLTRGQFF.

V gene TRBV13 combines with J gene TRBJ1-3; no clear D gene. Germline V gene sequence: CDR1 PRHDT, CDR2 FYEKMQ (reference sequence). The CDR3 length is 12 residues. V was clipped by 3 bases and J by 4 bases, with 4 bases between them. CDR3 protein: CASSLSGNTIYF. DNA for the CDR3: TGTGCCAGCAGCTTGTCAGGAAACACCATATATTTT.

V and J are TRBV9 and TRBJ2-4; 9 bases agree with TRBD2. Trimming took 4 bases from V and 6 from J; bases not matched to a gene: 11. Germline CDR1 and CDR2: SGDLS and YYNGEE. The CDR3 is 16 amino acids. CDR3 in amino acids: CASSKGPLLAGNIQYF. As DNA, the CDR3 is TGTGCCAGCAGCAAGGGCCCCCTACTAGCGGGAAACATTCAGTACTTC.

The J gene is TRBJ2-7, the V gene TRBV20-1; a possible D gene is TRBD1 (5 bases). The CDR3 contains 11 residues. CDR1 is DFQATT, CDR2 SNEGSKA, per germline (reference sequence). The CDR3 reads CTAGLGDEQYF. CDR3 in DNA: TGCACTGCAGGGTTAGGGGACGAGCAGTACTTC.

The chain uses TRBV6-5 and TRBJ2-7, with 12 bases fitting TRBD2. Germline V gives CDR1 MNHEY, CDR2 SVGAGI. V trimming: 6 bases; J trimming: 2 bases; junction bases outside the gene matches: 2. The CDR3 extends over 14 amino acids. The chain's CDR3 is CASRRLAGAYEQYF. CDR3 in DNA: TGTGCCAGCAGAAGACTAGCGGGAGCCTACGAGCAGTACTTC.

The CDR3: CASSQSRQSTYNEQFF. Here the CDR3 DNA reads TGTGCCAGCAGCCAATCCAGGCAATCAACCTACAATGAGCAGTTCTTC. The chain employs TRBV14 and TRBJ2-1; D not resolved. Germline V gene sequence: CDR1 SGHDN, CDR2 FVKESK. CDR3 size: 16 residues. V gave up 2 bases and J gave up 2 bases, with 13 bases separating them.

A word on this clone: At one boundary the junction diverges from the germline segment, which might be a read error. The chain combines TRBV5-4 with TRBJ2-4; 7 bases fit TRBD2. CDR3 size: 13 residues. Germline V gives CDR1 SGHNT, CDR2 YYREEE (reference sequence). As DNA, the CDR3 is TGTGCCAGCAGCCTCGACACCGGGACTACCGATATCTTC. It codes for CASSLDTGTTDIF.

The chain employs TRBV28 and TRBJ2-7, with TRBD2 as a possible D gene (5 bases). The V and J ends lost 11 bases and 2 bases respectively, with 28 bases between them. CDR3 size: 17 residues. Per the germline V gene, CDR1 is MDHEN and CDR2 is SYDVKM. In DNA, the CDR3 is TGTGCCGCCCGGGCGCCGGGAATCAAAAAAATCGCCTACGAGCAGTACTTC. Its translation is CAARAPGIKKIAYEQYF.

The table lists this clone with a few counts. In DNA form, the CDR3 reads TGTGCCAGCAGCCGAACAATGACTGGCCGCTACGAGCAGTACTTC. It specifies CASSRTMTGRYEQYF. This chain uses TRBV14 with TRBJ2-7; D unclear. Germline values: CDR1 SGHDN, CDR2 FVKESK. Trimming pared 4 bases from V and 3 bases from J, leaving 16 bases between. The CDR3 runs 15 residues.

V usage is TRBV10-3 and J usage is TRBJ1-1; maybe TRBD1 (6 bases). Trimming left V 9 bases short and J 5 bases short, with 19 bases between. Germline V lookup: CDR1 ENHRY, CDR2 SYGVKD. This CDR3 is built from 14 residues. The CDR3 sequence is CAIKSAGDFTEAFF. CDR3 DNA sequence: TGTGCCATTAAGTCCGCAGGGGATTTTACTGAAGCTTTCTTT.

The genes are TRBV6-5 and TRBJ2-2, with TRBD1 matching over 9 bases. The CDR3 loop spans 13 amino acids. Germline values: CDR1 MNHEY, CDR2 SVGAGI. V lost 10 bases to trimming and J lost 4 bases; unmatched junction nucleotides: 4. DNA of the CDR3: TGTGCCACCGACAGGGGGTCCACCGGGGAGCTGTTTTTT. This codes for CATDRGSTGELFF.

The chain combines TRBV6-5 with TRBJ1-2; D not certain. CDR1 and CDR2 from the germline V gene are MNHEY and SVGAGI. The V end was cut by 0 bases, the J end by 5 bases, with 13 bases between. The CDR3 loop spans 15 amino acids. The CDR3 DNA reads as TGTGCCAGCAGTTACTCGTCTGTAGGACTATATGGCTACACCTTC. Translation: CASSYSSVGLYGYTF.

V and J are TRBV10-3 and TRBJ1-4; D unclear. Germline V gene data show CDR1 as ENHRY and CDR2 as SYGVKD. This CDR3 has 13 amino acids. The V and J ends lost 8 bases and 8 bases respectively, with 15 bases between them. CDR3 in amino acids: CAIQREVMEKLFF. Here the CDR3 DNA reads TGTGCCATCCAAAGGGAGGTGATGGAAAAACTGTTTTTT.

This clone has a single count. The chain has TRBV11-3 and TRBJ2-1, with TRBD2 matching 7 bases. This CDR3 has 18 amino acids. Per germline, CDR1 SGHNT and CDR2 YENEEA. V trimming: 1 base; J trimming: 0 bases; junction bases outside the gene matches: 9. The CDR3 protein is CASSLAFRWGGSYNEQFF. CDR3 coding DNA: TGTGCCAGCAGCTTAGCCTTTAGGTGGGGGGGCTCCTACAATGAGCAGTTCTTC.

V usage is TRBV5-1 and J usage is TRBJ1-2; 8 nucleotides agree with TRBD1. The CDR3 spans 15 residues. Germline trimming cut 0 bases from V and 4 bases from J; bases unmatched to any gene: 5. Germline V gene lookup returns CDR1 SGHRS and CDR2 YFSETQ. The CDR3 here is CASSLVRGQSYGYTF. CDR3 in DNA: TGCGCCAGCAGCTTGGTCAGGGGGCAAAGCTATGGCTACACCTTC. Together with reference TRBV5-1 and TRBJ1-2, the CDR3 gives the full variable domain: KAGVTQTPRYLIKTRGQQVTLSCSPISGHRSVSWYQQTPGQGLQFLFEYFSETQRNKGNFPGRFSGRQFSNSRSEMNVSTLELGDSALYLCASSLVRGQSYGYTFGSGTRLTVV.

The genes are TRBV28 and TRBJ1-5; TRBD1 is a possible D gene (6 bases). The V end lost 6 bases, the J end lost 2 bases, and 11 bases lay between the germline ends. Looked up from germline, CDR1 is MDHEN and CDR2 is SYDVKM. The CDR3 extends over 14 amino acids. CDR3 sequence reads: CASRRGAGNQPQHF. CDR3 nucleotides: TGTGCCAGCAGGCGGGGGGCTGGCAATCAGCCCCAGCATTTT. The full variable domain, completed using reference TRBV28 and TRBJ1-5, is DVKVTQSSRYLVKRTGEKVFLECVQDMDHENMFWYRQDPGLGLRLIYFSYDVKMKEKGDIPEGYSVSREKKERFSLILESASTNQTSMYLCASRRGAGNQPQHFGDGTRLSIL.

The CDR3 DNA follows: TGTGCCAGCAGCTCGCTCACGGGCGGGTATGAAAAACTGTTTTTT. This sequence encodes CASSSLTGGYEKLFF. This chain links TRBV7-6 with TRBJ1-4; D gene uncertain. The germline CDR1 and CDR2 sequences are SGHVS and FNYEAQ. V was cut by 4 bases and J by 6 bases, with 15 bases left in between. The CDR3 loop spans 15 amino acids.

V and J are TRBV15 and TRBJ1-4; D uncertain. V gave up 7 bases and J gave up 8 bases, with 17 bases separating them. From germline, CDR1 is LNHNV and CDR2 YYDKDF (reference sequence). The CDR3 runs to 14 residues. DNA of the CDR3: TGTGCCACCACCCAAAACTCAGGATTCGAAAAACTGTTTTTT. This codes for CATTQNSGFEKLFF.

CDR3 in amino acids: CASSYPGREQYF. In DNA form, the CDR3 reads TGTGCCAGCAGCTACCCCGGGAGGGAGCAGTACTTC. The chain employs TRBV7-9 and TRBJ2-7, with 7 bases matching TRBD2. V shed 4 bases and J 7 bases; nucleotides not matched to a gene: 4. From germline, CDR1 is SEHNR and CDR2 FQNEAQ (reference sequence). The CDR3 runs to 12 residues.

The chain combines TRBV5-1 with TRBJ1-4; 10 nucleotides match TRBD1. The CDR3 totals 14 residues. The germline CDR1 and CDR2 sequences are SGHRS and YFSETQ. The J segment lost 6 bases and the V segment lost 4 bases, leaving 3 bases of the junction unmatched. CDR3 DNA: TGCGCCAGCAGCGCCGGGACAGGGGATGAAAAACTGTTTTTT. Protein sequence: CASSAGTGDEKLFF.

The chain has TRBV6-5 and TRBJ2-2, with a possible D match to TRBD2 (7 bases). This CDR3 contains 14 residues. CDR1 is MNHEY, CDR2 SVGAGI, per germline. V lost 8 bases and J 1 base, leaving 11 bases between the germline ends. CDR3 sequence (DNA): TGTGCCAGCCAGGGAGGGGGGAACACCGGGGAGCTGTTTTTT. It yields the protein CASQGGGNTGELFF.

This clone has a single count. V gene TRBV9 combines with J gene TRBJ1-2; D perhaps matches TRBD1 (6 bases). V lost 3 bases to trimming and J lost 7 bases, with 22 bases between them. Germline V CDR1 and CDR2: SGDLS, YYNGEE. The CDR3 consists of 16 residues. CDR3 coding DNA: TGTGCCAGCAGCGCTGGTGGGGGCTCCCTTGAGAGTGGCTACACCTTC. Its translation is CASSAGGGSLESGYTF.

Only one count was recorded for this clone. The chain has TRBV6-6 and TRBJ2-2, with a weak D call TRBD2 (6 bases). This CDR3 region has 15 residues. Trimming pared 5 bases from V and 4 bases from J, leaving 14 bases between. Germline V gives CDR1 MNHNY, CDR2 SVGAGI (reference sequence). The CDR3 protein is CASSKTSLGTGELFF. CDR3 in DNA: TGTGCCAGCAGTAAGACTAGTTTAGGCACCGGGGAGCTGTTTTTT.

The rearrangement links TRBV10-3 to TRBJ2-5; 11 positions agree with TRBD2. The CDR3 contains 14 residues. From germline, CDR1 is ENHRY and CDR2 SYGVKD. The V gene end was trimmed by 6 bases and the J gene end by 3 bases; junction bases not matched to a gene: 3. CDR3 amino acids: CAIRSTSGKETQYF. DNA for the CDR3: TGTGCCATCAGGTCGACTAGCGGGAAAGAGACCCAGTACTTC.

This chain uses TRBV28 with TRBJ2-3; the match to TRBD2 covers 10 bases. CDR1 and CDR2 from the germline V gene are MDHEN and SYDVKM. The CDR3 spans 15 residues. With 3 bases clipped from V and 7 bases from J, the junction kept 7 bases outside the gene matches. CDR3 sequence: CASSLPSGSQYTQYF. The CDR3 DNA reads as TGTGCCAGCAGTTTGCCTAGCGGGAGTCAATATACGCAGTATTTT.

The V call is TRBV29-1, the J call TRBJ2-7; TRBD2 matches 7 bases. The CDR3 totals 13 residues. V shed 2 bases, J shed 5 bases, and the junction held 6 bases outside the gene matches. The V gene's germline CDR1 is SQVTM and CDR2 ANQGSEA. Here the CDR3 DNA reads TGCAGCGTTGAACTGGCTAGCGGCGACGAGCAGTACTTC. Protein product: CSVELASGDEQYF.